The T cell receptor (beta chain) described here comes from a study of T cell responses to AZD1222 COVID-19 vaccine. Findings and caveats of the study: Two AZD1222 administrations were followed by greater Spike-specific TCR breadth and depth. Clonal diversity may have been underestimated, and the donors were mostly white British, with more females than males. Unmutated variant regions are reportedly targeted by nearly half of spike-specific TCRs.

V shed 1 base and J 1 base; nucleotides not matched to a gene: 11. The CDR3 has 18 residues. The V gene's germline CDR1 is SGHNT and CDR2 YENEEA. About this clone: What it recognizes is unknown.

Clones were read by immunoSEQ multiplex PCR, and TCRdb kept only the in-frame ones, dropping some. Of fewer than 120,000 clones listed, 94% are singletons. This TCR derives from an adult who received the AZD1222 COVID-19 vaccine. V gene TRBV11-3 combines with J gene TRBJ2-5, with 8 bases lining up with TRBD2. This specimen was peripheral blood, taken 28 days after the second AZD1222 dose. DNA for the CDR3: TGTGCCAGCAGCTTAGGAGGTGGCAGCGGGGGCCTCCAAGAGACCCAGTACTTC. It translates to CASSLGGGSGGLQETQYF.